This TCR beta chain was identified during a study of blood T cells in healthy people across ages. The authors ran a second PCR of about 7 to 12 cycles using a sample-barcoded 5' primer and a J-beta primer mix. One entry per CDR3 protein, called by TCRdb with MiXCR from the 5' RACE reads. This sample carries roughly 800,000 distinct CDR3 sequences, more than 45% of them seen once, and the ten largest clones take roughly 22%. This CDR3 has 10 amino acids. Germline V gene sequence: CDR1 DFQATT, CDR2 SNEGSKA (reference sequence). The V end was cut by 0 bases, the J end by 11 bases, with 7 bases between. This clonotype was detected a few times.

The sequenced sample consisted of blood. The TCR sequence derives from a man younger than 40 in good health. The rearrangement uses TRBV20-1 and TRBJ1-1, with D uncertain. The chain's CDR3 is CSAREGSAFF. The DNA of the CDR3 is TGCAGTGCTAGAGAAGGGTCCGCTTTCTTT.